These 15 T cell receptor beta chains originate from one sample sequenced in a study of PD-1 blockade in mismatch repair-deficient tumors. Generated by immunoSEQ multiplex PCR, the TCRdb table keeps only in-frame clones and is missing some. The sample lists some 100,000 clones, 82% occurring once. The specimen comprised peripheral blood, sampled roughly eight months after starting pembrolizumab. Receptor source: an adult with mismatch repair-deficient cancer.

The CDR3 region is CASSYQGQNTEAFF. The CDR3 bases are TGTGCCAGCAGTTACCAGGGACAGAACACTGAAGCTTTCTTT. V usage is TRBV6-6 and J usage is TRBJ1-1; perhaps TRBD1 as D (6 bases). Trimming removed 2 bases from V and 1 base from J, with 8 bases in between. The CDR3 extends over 14 amino acids. Germline values: CDR1 MNHNY, CDR2 SVGAGI (reference sequence).

This clone has more than one count but fewer than ten. This sequence joins TRBV15 and TRBJ2-7, with a weak D call TRBD2 (6 bases). This CDR3 is built from 15 residues. CDR1 is LNHNV, CDR2 YYDKDF, per germline (reference sequence). The V end was cut by 0 bases, the J end by 3 bases, with 12 bases between. The CDR3 DNA follows: TGTGCCACCAGCAGAGATGCTAGCGCGGGCTACGAGCAGTACTTC. It encodes CATSRDASAGYEQYF.

This chain joins TRBV12-5 and TRBJ2-3; D is unresolved. Germline-derived CDR1 and CDR2 are LGHNT and FRNRAP. V was cut by 3 bases and J by 5 bases, with 12 bases left in between. This CDR3 comprises 14 residues. The CDR3 DNA is TGTGCTAGTGGTTTAAGGCAGGTGGTAGATACGCAGTATTTT. Translated, it gives CASGLRQVVDTQYF.

The J gene is TRBJ2-7, the V gene TRBV11-3; perhaps TRBD2 as D (5 bases). Germline lookup yields CDR1 SGHNT and CDR2 YENEEA. This CDR3 is 12 amino acids long. Trimming took off 7 bases at V and 5 bases at J, with 12 bases between the two ends. The DNA for the CDR3 is TGTGCCAGCACGCGGGTCGCAGACGAGCAGTACTTC. It encodes CASTRVADEQYF.

The CDR3 is CASSSGQGGYEQYF. CDR3 bases: TGTGCCAGCAGCTCGGGACAGGGCGGCTACGAGCAGTACTTC. The chain joins TRBV11-3 to TRBJ2-7; 9 bases agree with TRBD1. The CDR3 spans 14 residues. CDR1 is SGHNT, CDR2 YENEEA, per germline. V lost 4 bases, J lost 3 bases, and 4 bases stayed unmatched.

The chain carries TRBV15 and TRBJ2-7; tentatively, D is TRBD2 (5 bases). V was clipped by 0 bases and J by 0 bases, with 9 bases between them. In germline, CDR1 is LNHNV, CDR2 YYDKDF (reference sequence). CDR3 size: 15 residues. DNA for the CDR3: TGTGCCACCAGCAGAGATCCGGGGTCCTCCTACGAGCAGTACTTC. It yields the protein CATSRDPGSSYEQYF. The variable domain in full, completed from reference TRBV15 and TRBJ2-7, reads DAMVIQNPRYQVTQFGKPVTLSCSQTLNHNVMYWYQQKSSQAPKLLFHYYDKDFNNEADTPDNFQSRRPNTSFCFLDIRSPGLGDTAMYLCATSRDPGSSYEQYFGPGTRLTVT.

This chain uses TRBV12-5 with TRBJ1-1; D is possibly TRBD1 (5 bases). The CDR3 contains 12 residues. CDR1 LGHNT and CDR2 FRNRAP come from the germline V gene. V shed 6 bases and J shed 3 bases, with 8 bases lying between them. CDR3 in amino acids: CASGAGYTEAFF. In DNA form, the CDR3 reads TGTGCTAGTGGGGCAGGGTACACTGAAGCTTTCTTT.

V and J are TRBV2 and TRBJ1-2; TRBD1 is a possible D gene (6 bases). CDR3 length: 15 amino acids. V lost 6 bases and J 2 bases, leaving 16 bases between the germline ends. The V gene's germline CDR1 is SNHLY and CDR2 FYNNEI. The CDR3 DNA follows: TGTGCCAGCAGGGTCAGACAGGCATCGAACTATGGCTACACCTTC. It codes for CASRVRQASNYGYTF.

This rearrangement joins TRBV29-1 to TRBJ1-2; D might be TRBD1 (6 bases). CDR1 is SQVTM, CDR2 ANQGSEA, per germline. V was clipped by 4 bases and J by 4 bases, with 13 bases between them. The CDR3 is 13 residues long. In DNA form, the CDR3 reads TGCAGCGTTGTGACCGGGGGCCCCTATGGCTACACCTTC. It translates to CSVVTGGPYGYTF.

In DNA, the CDR3 is TGTGCCACCAGCAGAGGGTACGGATCCACGGCCGAGCAGTACTTC. Residues: CATSRGYGSTAEQYF. The chain combines TRBV15 with TRBJ2-7; D remains ambiguous. Looked up from germline, CDR1 is LNHNV and CDR2 is YYDKDF (reference sequence). This CDR3 has 15 amino acids. V lost 1 base to trimming and J lost 6 bases, with 16 bases between them. The full variable domain, completed using reference TRBV15 and TRBJ2-7, is DAMVIQNPRYQVTQFGKPVTLSCSQTLNHNVMYWYQQKSSQAPKLLFHYYDKDFNNEADTPDNFQSRRPNTSFCFLDIRSPGLGDTAMYLCATSRGYGSTAEQYFGPGTRLTVT.

The J gene is TRBJ2-1, the V gene TRBV12-5; D is unresolved. Trimming took off 0 bases at V and 9 bases at J, with 9 bases between the two ends. CDR1 and CDR2 from the germline V gene are LGHNT and FRNRAP. The length of the CDR3 is 13 residues. For the CDR3, the DNA is TGTGCTAGTGGTTTGGTCCCTCCACTTGAGCAGTTCTTC. Its protein product is CASGLVPPLEQFF.

This clone appeared once. The chain has TRBV4-1 and TRBJ2-7; 8 nucleotides match TRBD2. The germline CDR1 and CDR2 sequences are MGHRA and YSYEKL. J was trimmed by 2 bases and V by 1 base; bases with no gene match: 4. The CDR3 length is 15 residues. DNA of the CDR3: TGCGCCAGCAGCCAAGGCCGGGGGGGGACCTACGAGCAGTACTTC. It yields the protein CASSQGRGGTYEQYF.

The chain joins TRBV7-2 to TRBJ2-5; 8 nucleotides agree with TRBD1. In germline, CDR1 is SGHTA, CDR2 FQGNSA. The trim removed 2 bases at V and 1 base at J, leaving 3 bases unmatched. The CDR3 is 15 amino acids. In DNA form, the CDR3 reads TGTGCCAGCAGCTTACCAACAGGGGGCCAAGAGACCCAGTACTTC. It is translated as CASSLPTGGQETQYF.

In its sample, this clone was seen once. The gene calls are TRBV11-2 and TRBJ2-3, with 7 bases matching TRBD2. The J segment lost 7 bases and the V segment lost 1 base, leaving 5 bases of the junction unmatched. CDR1 and CDR2 from the germline V gene are SGHAT and FQNNGV. The CDR3 has 14 residues. The DNA for the CDR3 is TGTGCCAGCAGCTTAGGCGGGAGTTTAAATACGCAGTATTTT. It yields the protein CASSLGGSLNTQYF.

The J gene is TRBJ2-1, the V gene TRBV5-6; 10 bases map to TRBD2. This CDR3 is built from 14 residues. Germline assignment: CDR1 SGHDT and CDR2 YYEEEE. With 6 bases clipped from V and 12 bases from J, the junction kept 12 bases outside the gene matches. CDR3 in DNA: TGTGCCAGCACCCCGGGACTAGCGAGCCCTCTGCAGTTCTTC. Translating gives CASTPGLASPLQFF.